This record concerns one T cell receptor beta chain sequence. Profiled with immunoSEQ multiplex PCR; TCRdb holds only in-frame clones, not every one. The sample has about 130,000 clones, roughly 88% seen once. This sample is part of a study of blood T cell repertoires in COVID-19. Study as a whole: COVID-19 samples, acute and convalescent, were from the United States, Italy and Spain. PBMCs, B-cell-depleted T cells, or T cells provided the cDNA or gDNA that made up the material.

After removal of 2 bases from V and 0 bases from J, the junction contained 9 bases not matched to a gene. Germline CDR1 reads SEHNR; CDR2 reads FQNEAQ (reference sequence). This CDR3 has 19 residues. Material: peripheral blood. The chain has TRBV7-9 and TRBJ2-1; 11 positions match TRBD2. The sequence came from a human donor in a cohort sampled during active COVID-19. CDR3 amino acids: CASSLIRGLADSSYNEQFF. Here the CDR3 DNA reads TGTGCCAGCAGCTTAATACGGGGACTAGCGGACAGCTCCTACAATGAGCAGTTCTTC.